The rows below give T cell receptor beta chains drawn from one sample of a study of blood T cells in healthy people across ages. MiXCR was run by TCRdb on the 5' RACE reads, yielding one entry per CDR3 protein. The sample comprises about 1.1 million distinct CDR3 sequences, about two fifths of which are singletons, and approximately 14% rests with the top ten. Material for sequencing was blood. The origin of the receptors is a man between 18 and 29 years old in good health. Each CDR3 is given with its conserved first and last residue. A D gene is named only where the DNA matches it firmly. Clone size is stated in some rows and not others, as once, few, many or a class when expanded.

j_gene,d_gene,abundance,v_gene,len,CDR3nt,CDR3aa
TRBJ1-2,.,.,TRBV20-1,12,TGCAGTGCAACTAGGGGGACTGGCGGCTACACCTTC,CSATRGTGGYTF
TRBJ2-1,.,.,TRBV12-3/TRBV12-4,17,TGTGCCAGCAGTCCCACCAAGCTGCGGGAAATCTACAATGAGCAGTTCTTC,CASSPTKLREIYNEQFF
TRBJ1-5,.,.,TRBV4-3,16,TGCGCCAGCAGCCAAGAAGCTGGCCAAGCCAATCAGCCCCAGCATTTT,CASSQEAGQANQPQHF
TRBJ1-1,TRBD1,.,TRBV20-1,14,TGCAGTGCTAGTGGGGACAGGGGAGGGCCTGAAGCTTTCTTT,CSASGDRGGPEAFF
TRBJ2-1,.,.,TRBV4-1,19,TGCGCCAGCAGCCAAGATTCGGGACCGGGAAGAAGCTCCTACAATGAGCAGTTCTTC,CASSQDSGPGRSSYNEQFF
TRBJ1-2,TRBD1,few,TRBV5-1,14,TGCGCCAGCAGCCAGAGACAGGGTGGCTATGGCTACACCTTC,CASSQRQGGYGYTF
TRBJ2-3,.,many,TRBV9,14,TGTGCCAGCAGCCCCGGCAGGGATACAGATACGCAGTATTTT,CASSPGRDTDTQYF
TRBJ1-2,.,few,TRBV2,11,TGTGCCCTGGGCGGGGACTATGGCTACACCTTC,CALGGDYGYTF
TRBJ2-2,.,.,TRBV5-1,16,TGCGCCAGCAGCTTGGAGAGCATTTCGAACACCGGGGAGCTGTTTTTT,CASSLESISNTGELFF
TRBJ1-6,.,.,TRBV30,13,TGTGCCGGTGAGGGACGGCTTAATTCACCCCTCCACTTT,CAGEGRLNSPLHF
TRBJ2-3,TRBD2,.,TRBV7-2,17,TGTGCCAGCAGCTTACATGGACTAGCGGGAAGCACAGATACGCAGTATTTT,CASSLHGLAGSTDTQYF
TRBJ2-1,.,.,TRBV6-5,14,TGTGCCAGCAGCCCCAAAGGGGGTCTCGATGAGCAGTTCTTC,CASSPKGGLDEQFF
TRBJ1-1,TRBD1,.,TRBV6-2/TRBV6-3,18,TGTGCCAGCATGACTCGGCAGGGACAGGGATATTTGAACACTGAAGCTTTTTTT,CASMTRQGQGYLNTEAFF
TRBJ1-1,.,few,TRBV12-3/TRBV12-4,13,TGTGCCAGCAGCATTGGGACGGACACTGAAGCTTTCTTT,CASSIGTDTEAFF
TRBJ1-1,.,few,TRBV14,15,TGTGCCAGCAGCCAATATCACGCGGAGAACACTGAAGCTTTCTTT,CASSQYHAENTEAFF
TRBJ1-1,.,.,TRBV10-3,14,TGTGCCATCTTGGAAGGCAGGGAAAACACTGAAGCTTTCTTT,CAILEGRENTEAFF
TRBJ2-1,TRBD2,few,TRBV6-4,14,TGTGCCAGCGGTAGGGACTCTAGCGGGAATGAGCAGTTCTTC,CASGRDSSGNEQFF
TRBJ1-1,.,.,TRBV5-1,13,TGCGCCAGCAGCTTAGACATCCTTTCGGGAGCTTTCTTT,CASSLDILSGAFF
TRBJ1-5,.,few,TRBV5-6,15,TGTGCCAGCAGCCACAGGGAACTAAGGAATCAGCCCCAGCATTTT,CASSHRELRNQPQHF
TRBJ2-1,.,few,TRBV7-9,14,TGTGCCACCACACTTGACCAGCTTTACAATGAGCAGTTCTTC,CATTLDQLYNEQFF
TRBJ2-3,.,.,TRBV20-1,14,TGCAGTGCCAGACGGGGAGCAGGCGCAGATACGCAGTATTTT,CSARRGAGADTQYF